These 18 T cell receptor beta chains originate from one sample sequenced in a study of T cell responses to AZD1222 COVID-19 vaccine. Libraries were prepared by immunoSEQ multiplex PCR; TCRdb keeps only in-frame clonotypes and omits some of them. The sample consists of over 130,000 clones, about 89% of them appearing once. Sequencing used peripheral blood, obtained 28 days after the second dose of the MenACWY control vaccine. The receptors stem from an adult who received the MenACWY meningococcal vaccine as a control.

The chain recombines TRBV30 with TRBJ2-7; 8 nucleotides line up with TRBD2. The length of the CDR3 is 12 residues. Germline CDR1 is GTSNPN and CDR2 is SVGIG (reference sequence). The J segment lost 8 bases and the V segment lost 5 bases, leaving 8 bases of the junction unmatched. The CDR3 DNA is TGTGCCTGGGATCGGGGGGGAATCCAGCAGTACTTC. It encodes CAWDRGGIQQYF.

The chain couples TRBV19 to TRBJ2-1, with 9 bases identical to TRBD1. With V trimmed by 6 bases and J by 5 bases, 8 bases remained unmatched. There are 15 residues in the CDR3. Germline lookup yields CDR1 LNHDA and CDR2 SQIVND (reference sequence). The CDR3 loop is CASSPTGGAHNEQFF. The CDR3 coding sequence is TGTGCCAGTAGCCCAACAGGGGGCGCCCACAATGAGCAGTTCTTC.

The gene calls are TRBV20-1 and TRBJ2-3; the D is unclear. Trimming shortened V by 6 bases and J by 6 bases, and 7 bases separated the two germline ends. Germline assignment: CDR1 DFQATT and CDR2 SNEGSKA (reference sequence). The CDR3 is 10 amino acids. CDR3 region: CSARRDTQYF. The DNA of the CDR3 is TGCAGTGCACGGCGCGATACGCAGTATTTT.

The chain has TRBV9 and TRBJ2-7; unclear D gene. Germline CDR1 SGDLS, CDR2 YYNGEE. The germline V and J ends were trimmed by 0 bases and 7 bases, with 11 bases remaining between them. The CDR3 has 13 amino acids. The CDR3: CASSVAGATEQYF. In DNA form, the CDR3 reads TGTGCCAGCAGCGTAGCGGGTGCTACGGAGCAGTACTTC.

The chain joins TRBV3-1 (or the pseudogene TRBV3-2) to TRBJ1-2; no clear D gene. Germline CDR1 reads LGHDT; CDR2 reads YNNKEL (reference sequence). The V gene lost 4 bases and the J gene lost 14 bases, with 20 bases spanning the gap. This CDR3 is built from 13 residues. The chain's CDR3 is CASSRTANSVRTF. CDR3 sequence (DNA): TGTGCCAGCAGCCGGACGGCTAATTCCGTAAGGACCTTC.

The genes are TRBV2 and TRBJ2-5, with TRBD2 as a possible D gene (6 bases). Germline V lookup: CDR1 SNHLY, CDR2 FYNNEI. The CDR3 loop spans 14 amino acids. Trimming removed 7 bases at V and 3 bases at J, with 15 bases between. DNA for the CDR3: TGTGCCAGCACCCGGGACGGGGGAAAAGAGACCCAGTACTTC. It yields the protein CASTRDGGKETQYF.

This chain uses TRBV20-1 with TRBJ1-1, with D possibly matching TRBD1 (5 bases). Germline V gene sequence: CDR1 DFQATT, CDR2 SNEGSKA (reference sequence). V gave up 3 bases and J gave up 7 bases, with 9 bases separating them. This CDR3 contains 11 residues. The CDR3 is CSASRQNEAFF. CDR3 coding DNA: TGCAGTGCTAGCAGACAGAATGAAGCTTTCTTT.

The rearrangement uses TRBV27 and TRBJ2-7; no clear D gene. Trimming cost V 3 bases and J 3 bases, with 9 bases left between them. Per germline, CDR1 MNHEY and CDR2 SMNVEV (reference sequence). CDR3 length equals 13 residues. The CDR3 bases are TGTGCCAGCAGTTTGCAGGAGCACTACGAGCAGTACTTC. This encodes CASSLQEHYEQYF.

The chain links TRBV20-1 to TRBJ1-1; D remains unclear. Germline CDR1 reads DFQATT; CDR2 reads SNEGSKA (reference sequence). The CDR3 consists of 11 residues. The CDR3 DNA reads TGCAGCCCAAAGGTGACACGTGAAGCTTTCTTT. It translates to CSPKVTREAFF.

This rearrangement joins TRBV5-1 to TRBJ2-7; a possible D gene is TRBD1 (6 bases). V was pared by 2 bases and J by 3 bases, with 15 bases between. In germline, CDR1 is SGHRS, CDR2 YFSETQ. This CDR3 contains 15 residues. CDR3 protein: CASSLDTSGVYEQYF. The CDR3 DNA is TGCGCCAGCAGCTTAGACACTTCAGGGGTCTACGAGCAGTACTTC.

The V call is TRBV7-2, the J call TRBJ2-5, with 8 bases aligning to TRBD1. Unmatched junction bases numbered 6, after V lost 7 bases and J lost 5 bases. CDR3 length equals 13 residues. Germline CDR1 is SGHTA and CDR2 is FQGNSA. CDR3 in DNA: TGTGCCAGCATTGGACAGGGTAGGGAGACCCAGTACTTC. Its translation is CASIGQGRETQYF. Together with reference TRBV7-2 and TRBJ2-5, the CDR3 gives the full variable domain: GAGVSQSPSNKVTEKGKDVELRCDPISGHTALYWYRQSLGQGLEFLIYFQGNSAPDKSGLPSDRFSAERTGGSVSTLTIQRTQQEDSAVYLCASIGQGRETQYFGPGTRLLVL.

The V gene is TRBV2, the J gene TRBJ1-1; D might be TRBD1 (6 bases). Trimming pared 4 bases from V and 0 bases from J, leaving 12 bases between. There are 15 residues in the CDR3. Germline V CDR1 and CDR2: SNHLY, FYNNEI. The CDR3 loop reads CASSAYTGMNTEAFF. DNA of the CDR3: TGTGCCAGCAGTGCCTATACAGGGATGAACACTGAAGCTTTCTTT.

The V and J genes are TRBV28 and TRBJ1-1, with a possible D match to TRBD1 (5 bases). This CDR3 is 17 amino acids long. The germline V and J ends were trimmed by 6 bases and 5 bases, with 25 bases remaining between them. CDR1 and CDR2 (germline): MDHEN, SYDVKM. CDR3 sequence reads: CASSDRRAGPLGTEAFF. CDR3 DNA: TGTGCCAGCAGCGACCGTAGGGCAGGGCCCTTGGGGACTGAAGCTTTCTTT.

Regarding this clone: At one of its ends the junction is not consistent with the germline gene, which may arise from a read error. The chain carries TRBV27 and TRBJ2-7; TRBD2 agrees at 10 bases. The CDR3 is 16 amino acids. Looked up from germline, CDR1 is MNHEY and CDR2 is SMNVEV (reference sequence). The CDR3 region has the DNA TGTGCCAGCAGTCCTCTCGGGGCTAGCGGGAGTCAAATCCCGTTCTTC. Translation gives CASSPLGASGSQIPFF.

The V gene is TRBV2, the J gene TRBJ2-2; perhaps TRBD1 as D (6 bases). Germline V CDR1 and CDR2: SNHLY, FYNNEI. This CDR3 has 12 residues. Trimming removed 7 bases from V and 6 bases from J, with 9 bases in between. The CDR3 is CASTGAAGELFF. CDR3 nucleotides: TGTGCCAGCACAGGGGCCGCCGGGGAGCTGTTTTTT.

J is TRBJ1-5 and V is TRBV6-2 or TRBV6-3; D uncertain. Germline lookup yields CDR1 MNHEY and CDR2 SVGEGT. The V end was cut by 4 bases, the J end by 7 bases, with 8 bases between. The CDR3 totals 12 residues. The CDR3 sequence: CASSSFSQPQHF. The DNA of the CDR3 is TGTGCCAGCAGTTCCTTTAGCCAGCCCCAGCATTTT.

The chain has TRBV28 and TRBJ2-7; a weak D match, TRBD1 (6 bases). Per the germline V gene, CDR1 is MDHEN and CDR2 is SYDVKM. V lost 4 bases and J 2 bases, leaving 12 bases between the germline ends. The CDR3 contains 14 residues. CDR3 in amino acids: CASSSTDRPYEQYF. The CDR3 DNA reads as TGTGCCAGCAGTTCCACGGACAGACCCTACGAGCAGTACTTC. Full variable domain (remainder filled in from reference TRBV28 and TRBJ2-7): DVKVTQSSRYLVKRTGEKVFLECVQDMDHENMFWYRQDPGLGLRLIYFSYDVKMKEKGDIPEGYSVSREKKERFSLILESASTNQTSMYLCASSSTDRPYEQYFGPGTRLTVT.

The CDR3 DNA reads TGTGCCTGGAGACTGAACACTGAAGCTTTCTTT. Its protein product is CAWRLNTEAFF. The chain uses TRBV30 and TRBJ1-1; D is uncertain. Germline CDR1 and CDR2: GTSNPN and SVGIG (reference sequence). Trimming pared 3 bases from V and 0 bases from J, leaving 2 bases between. The CDR3 covers 11 residues.